This TCR beta chain was sequenced for a study of beta chain features in type 1 diabetes. Sequenced material consisted of expressed TCRB transcripts (all of the isolated RNA was reverse transcribed). The data were produced by immunoSEQ multiplex PCR, yet TCRdb's version contains in-frame clones alone and is incomplete. Of about 350,000 clones in the sample, roughly a fifth were seen once. Sequencing was carried out using naive CD4+ T cells from blood. The clonotype originates from a young woman in good health.

The CDR3 sequence: CASRSGSYNSPLHF. The DNA of the CDR3 is TGTGCCAGCAGGTCGGGCTCCTATAATTCACCCCTCCACTTT. The chain employs TRBV27 and TRBJ1-6; D gene ambiguous. The germline V and J ends were trimmed by 6 bases and 0 bases, with 6 bases remaining between them. The germline gives CDR1 MNHEY, CDR2 SMNVEV (reference sequence). This CDR3 region has 14 residues.